Each of the 27 T cell receptor beta chains below was sequenced from the same sample in a study of shared clonotypes between healthy human individuals (dated by TCRdb to 2019 to 2021). Library generation was performed with the immunoSEQ multiplex PCR assay. TCRdb took this table from immuneACCESS and kept in-frame rearrangements with V and J called. Such tables lack part of the clones; where checked against another copy, unresolved V genes explain under half of the gap, and the rest is unexplained. Recorded for this sample are 1,500,000 or so clones; roughly 95% of them occurred a single time. Together, the top ten hold roughly 1.2% of the sample. Input material: naive CD4+ T cells sorted from blood. This sample's cell subset or site label indicates: CD45RA+ positively selected. The source is a man aged 25 to 40 in good health.

This chain connects TRBV28 to TRBJ2-1; D is unresolved. The ends were cut back, 4 bases at V and 5 bases at J, with 21 bases in the middle. The length of the CDR3 is 17 residues. The germline V gene encodes CDR1 MDHEN and CDR2 SYDVKM. CDR3 residues: CASSSNSAGWAHNEQFF. DNA for the CDR3: TGTGCCAGCAGTTCGAATTCAGCAGGATGGGCCCACAATGAGCAGTTCTTC.

The rearrangement uses TRBV10-2 and TRBJ2-5; 11 bases line up with TRBD2. This CDR3 spans 14 amino acids. The germline gives CDR1 WSHSY, CDR2 SAAADI. V lost 6 bases and J lost 4; bases outside the gene matches: 4. CDR3 sequence (DNA): TGCGCCAGCAGACTTGGGACTAGCGGAGAGACCCAGTACTTC. It translates to CASRLGTSGETQYF.

This clone was observed once. This may arise from a read error, as a much more abundant clone is one base away. The chain recombines TRBV5-1 with TRBJ1-2; the D gene is possibly TRBD1 (6 bases). Trimming cost V 4 bases and J 0 bases, with 10 bases left between them. Germline V gene data show CDR1 as SGHRS and CDR2 as YFSETQ. The CDR3 is 14 amino acids. This chain's CDR3 is CASSRDTTNYGYTF. The CDR3 coding sequence is TGCGCCAGCAGCCGGGACACCACTAACTATGGCTACACCTTC.

This chain links TRBV7-3 with TRBJ2-2, with D possibly being TRBD1 (5 bases). Trimming took off 0 bases at V and 1 base at J, with 9 bases between the two ends. Germline V gene data show CDR1 as SGHTA and CDR2 as FQGTGA. The CDR3 is 16 amino acids. CDR3 DNA: TGTGCCAGCAGCTTAACGGGGCTAGGGAACACCGGGGAGCTGTTTTTT. Translation: CASSLTGLGNTGELFF. Filled out from reference TRBV7-3 and TRBJ2-2, the complete variable domain reads GAGVSQTPSNKVTEKGKYVELRCDPISGHTALYWYRQSLGQGPEFLIYFQGTGAADDSGLPNDRFFAVRPEGSVSTLKIQRTERGDSAVYLCASSLTGLGNTGELFFGEGSRLTVL.

The V call is TRBV15, the J call TRBJ2-1; D gene uncertain. The V and J ends lost 1 base and 2 bases respectively, with 9 bases between them. The CDR3 consists of 15 residues. Germline V gives CDR1 LNHNV, CDR2 YYDKDF (reference sequence). The CDR3 here is CATSRAEATYNEQFF. In DNA, the CDR3 is TGTGCCACCAGCAGAGCAGAAGCCACCTACAATGAGCAGTTCTTC.

This chain's CDR3 is CASSDPGLAESTDTQYF. The CDR3 DNA reads TGCGCCAGCAGTGACCCCGGACTAGCGGAGAGCACAGATACGCAGTATTTT. J is TRBJ2-3 and V is TRBV10-2, with TRBD2 matching 10 bases. The CDR3 length is 17 residues. Trimming took 3 bases from V and 0 from J; bases not matched to a gene: 6. Looked up from germline, CDR1 is WSHSY and CDR2 is SAAADI.

The rearrangement uses TRBV11-2 and TRBJ1-5, with TRBD1 as a possible D gene (5 bases). Per germline, CDR1 SGHAT and CDR2 FQNNGV. CDR3 length: 15 residues. Between the trimmed V and J ends, which lost 2 bases and 0 bases, there was a span of 8 bases. The CDR3 DNA reads as TGTGCCAGCAGCTTATGGGGGACTAGCAATCAGCCCCAGCATTTT. This gives the protein CASSLWGTSNQPQHF. Based on the CDR3 plus reference TRBV11-2 and TRBJ1-5, the full variable domain is EAGVAQSPRYKIIEKRQSVAFWCNPISGHATLYWYQQILGQGPKLLIQFQNNGVVDDSQLPKDRFSAERLKGVDSTLKIQPAKLEDSAVYLCASSLWGTSNQPQHFGDGTRLSIL.

The chain carries TRBV5-1 and TRBJ2-5; D remains ambiguous. V was pared by 8 bases and J by 5 bases, with 13 bases between. The CDR3 sequence is 12 residues long. Germline V gene data show CDR1 as SGHRS and CDR2 as YFSETQ. The CDR3 DNA reads TGCGCCAGTAGGCAAATGGGCGAGACCCAGTACTTC. Translating it yields CASRQMGETQYF. Combining the CDR3 with reference TRBV5-1 and TRBJ2-5 gives the whole variable domain KAGVTQTPRYLIKTRGQQVTLSCSPISGHRSVSWYQQTPGQGLQFLFEYFSETQRNKGNFPGRFSGRQFSNSRSEMNVSTLELGDSALYLCASRQMGETQYFGPGTRLLVL.

This clone was recorded only once. The gene calls are TRBV21-1 and TRBJ1-2. TRBV21-1 is termed a pseudogene. The CDR3 consists of 12 residues. DNA for the CDR3: TGTGCCAGCAGCAAAGAGGAGGGTGGCTACACCTTC. It yields the protein CASSKEEGGYTF.

This clone was counted a few times. The chain is built from TRBV11-2 and TRBJ2-7; D possibly corresponds to TRBD2 (6 bases). CDR1 and CDR2 from the germline V gene are SGHAT and FQNNGV. V lost 5 bases to trimming and J lost 1 base, with 12 bases between them. This CDR3 region has 14 residues. DNA of the CDR3: TGTGCCAGCAGCCGGGACTTGTTTTCCTACGAGCAGTACTTC. This codes for CASSRDLFSYEQYF.

The chain joins TRBV5-7 to TRBJ2-6, with no clear D. TRBV5-7 is an ORF for which the function is uncertain. The ends were cut back, 7 bases at V and 5 bases at J, with 22 bases in the middle. The CDR3 extends over 17 amino acids. CDR3 in amino acids: CASRCNCVQSRANVLTF. The DNA of the CDR3 is TGTGCCAGCCGATGCAATTGCGTACAAAGTCGGGCCAACGTCCTGACTTTC.

The chain links TRBV9 to TRBJ2-5, with 10 bases matching TRBD2. This CDR3 has 17 residues. The V gene end was trimmed by 1 base and the J gene end by 4 bases; junction bases not matched to a gene: 10. The V gene's germline CDR1 is SGDLS and CDR2 YYNGEE. DNA for the CDR3: TGTGCCAGCAGCGTAACCCCTCTAGCGGGAGTCGGAGAGACCCAGTACTTC. As protein: CASSVTPLAGVGETQYF. Drawing the rest from reference TRBV9 and TRBJ2-5, the complete variable domain is DSGVTQTPKHLITATGQRVTLRCSPRSGDLSVYWYQQSLDQGLQFLIQYYNGEERAKGNILERFSAQQFPDLHSELNLSSLELGDSALYFCASSVTPLAGVGETQYFGPGTRLLVL.

The chain has TRBV5-1 and TRBJ2-5; D is perhaps TRBD1 (5 bases). The V gene's germline CDR1 is SGHRS and CDR2 YFSETQ. The V end was cut by 4 bases, the J end by 3 bases, with 19 bases between. The CDR3 runs 16 residues. The CDR3 loop reads CASSRTTEVTKETQYF. The CDR3 nucleotides read TGCGCCAGCAGCCGGACGACAGAAGTTACGAAAGAGACCCAGTACTTC.

V gene TRBV27 combines with J gene TRBJ1-4, with TRBD1 identical over 8 bases. Germline trimming cut 2 bases from V and 8 bases from J; bases unmatched to any gene: 7. This CDR3 is built from 15 residues. In germline, CDR1 is MNHEY, CDR2 SMNVEV (reference sequence). CDR3 bases: TGTGCCAGCAGTTTAGGGACAGGAAGGGACGAAAAACTGTTTTTT. It translates to CASSLGTGRDEKLFF.

The J gene is TRBJ2-2, the V gene TRBV14, with D perhaps matching TRBD1 or TRBD2 (6 bases each). The CDR3 spans 17 residues. Trimming removed 4 bases at V and 6 bases at J, with 21 bases between. CDR1 is SGHDN and CDR2 is FVKESK in the germline V gene. The CDR3 is CASSPRGTGARSGELFF. The DNA for the CDR3 is TGTGCCAGCAGCCCCAGGGGTACGGGGGCGCGATCCGGGGAGCTGTTTTTT.

J is TRBJ2-1 and V is TRBV11-3, with 11 positions matching TRBD2. The CDR3 contains 15 residues. Germline V gene sequence: CDR1 SGHNT, CDR2 YENEEA. J lost 5 bases, V lost 5 bases, and 5 bases had no gene match. The CDR3 DNA sequence: TGTGCCAGCAGCAAACTAGCGGGAGCGCACAATGAGCAGTTCTTC. Protein product: CASSKLAGAHNEQFF.

The V and J genes are TRBV11-2 and TRBJ2-7; TRBD1 aligns across 7 bases. V lost 4 bases, J lost 3 bases, and 9 bases stayed unmatched. CDR1 SGHAT and CDR2 FQNNGV come from the germline V gene. The CDR3 totals 15 residues. CDR3 protein: CASSSLQGVVYEQYF. CDR3 coding DNA: TGTGCCAGCAGCTCGCTCCAGGGGGTAGTCTACGAGCAGTACTTC. The full variable domain, its missing parts supplied by reference TRBV11-2 and TRBJ2-7, is EAGVAQSPRYKIIEKRQSVAFWCNPISGHATLYWYQQILGQGPKLLIQFQNNGVVDDSQLPKDRFSAERLKGVDSTLKIQPAKLEDSAVYLCASSSLQGVVYEQYFGPGTRLTVT.

V gene TRBV10-3 combines with J gene TRBJ1-2; D ambiguous. The CDR3 extends over 13 amino acids. Trimming cost V 4 bases and J 8 bases, with 14 bases left between them. Germline CDR1 ENHRY, CDR2 SYGVKD. CDR3 region: CAISGSLGSGYTF. For the CDR3, the DNA is TGTGCCATCAGTGGGTCACTCGGATCCGGCTACACCTTC.

V is TRBV30 and J is TRBJ2-1, with D possibly called TRBD1 or TRBD2 (5 bases each). The V and J ends lost 3 bases and 4 bases respectively, with 10 bases between them. CDR1 GTSNPN and CDR2 SVGIG come from the germline V gene (reference sequence). The CDR3 is 13 amino acids. The DNA for the CDR3 is TGTGCCTGGAGCGGGACCGTTTACAATGAGCAGTTCTTC. It codes for CAWSGTVYNEQFF. Variable domain in full (rest from reference TRBV30 and TRBJ2-1): SQTIHQWPATLVQPVGSPLSLECTVEGTSNPNLYWYRQAAGRGLQLLFYSVGIGQISSEVPQNLSASRPQDRQFILSSKKLLLSDSGFYLCAWSGTVYNEQFFGPGTRLTVL.

The DNA for the CDR3 is TGTGCCAGCGGCCGAAGCGGGCAGGGGGCGCGGAGTGGCACTGAAGCTTTCTTT. This sequence encodes CASGRSGQGARSGTEAFF. This chain links TRBV2 with TRBJ1-1; TRBD1 agrees at 8 bases. Germline CDR1 SNHLY, CDR2 FYNNEI. The CDR3 length is 18 residues. Germline trimming cut 8 bases from V and 4 bases from J; bases unmatched to any gene: 21.

About this clone itself: Other DNA sequences from this sample encode an identical CDR3 as well. The chain employs TRBV5-1 and TRBJ1-2; 10 nucleotides agree with TRBD1. The length of the CDR3 is 15 residues. The germline gives CDR1 SGHRS, CDR2 YFSETQ. Trimming removed 1 base from V and 4 bases from J; junction bases left unmatched: 4. CDR3 in DNA: TGCGCCAGCAGCTTGAGGACAGGGGGAGGCTATGGCTACACCTTC. Translated: CASSLRTGGGYGYTF. The entire variable domain, with the rest obtained from reference TRBV5-1 and TRBJ1-2, is as follows: KAGVTQTPRYLIKTRGQQVTLSCSPISGHRSVSWYQQTPGQGLQFLFEYFSETQRNKGNFPGRFSGRQFSNSRSEMNVSTLELGDSALYLCASSLRTGGGYGYTFGSGTRLTVV.

The genes are TRBV21-1 and TRBJ2-3; no DNA check was done on the table's D call, TRBD2. TRBV21-1 is a known pseudogene. This CDR3 has 14 amino acids. The CDR3 is CASRREGDTDTQYF. CDR3 in DNA: TGTGCCAGCAGGCGGGAGGGAGACACAGATACGCAGTATTTT.

The chain employs TRBV9 and TRBJ1-4; 11 bases map to TRBD1. The CDR3 is 14 amino acids. V lost 7 bases to trimming and J lost 4 bases; unmatched junction nucleotides: 3. Looked up from germline, CDR1 is SGDLS and CDR2 is YYNGEE. The CDR3 nucleotides read TGTGCCAGCGGGACAGGGGGAAATAATGAAAAACTGTTTTTT. It translates to CASGTGGNNEKLFF.

The genes are TRBV10-3 and TRBJ2-1; D gene ambiguous. Looked up from germline, CDR1 is ENHRY and CDR2 is SYGVKD. This CDR3 is 13 amino acids long. V lost 3 bases to trimming and J lost 5 bases, with 8 bases between them. In nucleotides, the CDR3 is TGTGCCATCAGTGACAGGCCCAACAATGAGCAGTTCTTC. Its protein product is CAISDRPNNEQFF.

The chain couples TRBV28 to TRBJ1-2; D is uncertain. The V end was cut by 8 bases, the J end by 7 bases, with 23 bases between. CDR3 length equals 15 residues. Germline lookup yields CDR1 MDHEN and CDR2 SYDVKM. The CDR3 loop is CASFRSGRTLGGYTF. CDR3 coding DNA: TGTGCCAGCTTTCGGAGTGGACGGACCCTCGGTGGCTACACCTTC.

The CDR3: CASSPIGWTSGRVGGANVLTF. DNA of the CDR3: TGTGCCAGCAGTCCGATCGGATGGACTAGCGGGAGGGTTGGTGGGGCCAACGTCCTGACTTTC. The J gene is TRBJ2-6, the V gene TRBV28, with TRBD2 matching 15 bases. This CDR3 region has 21 residues. CDR1 is MDHEN and CDR2 is SYDVKM in the germline V gene. V trimming: 5 bases; J trimming: 3 bases; junction bases outside the gene matches: 14.

The chain couples TRBV4-1 to TRBJ2-5, with 12 nucleotides matching TRBD2. After removal of 4 bases from V and 7 bases from J, the junction contained 13 bases not matched to a gene. This CDR3 spans 17 amino acids. The V gene's germline CDR1 is MGHRA and CDR2 YSYEKL. The CDR3 reads CASSPNLAGGPQSTQYF. As DNA, the CDR3 is TGCGCCAGCAGCCCCAATCTAGCGGGAGGGCCTCAGTCGACCCAGTACTTC.